What follows is one T cell receptor beta chain and its context. Its matching antigen is unknown. UMI-labeled 5' RACE TRB cDNA libraries were prepared from the cells. Following a re-call of the 5' RACE reads, TCRdb has one entry per CDR3 protein and lacks DNA. The sample table sets out under 60,000 distinct CDR3 sequences. This sample was taken from a study of CXCR3-negative and CXCR3-positive naive CD8 T cells. Findings of the study overall: For CXCR3-positive naive cells, TRB CDR3s were more hydrophobic than those of CXCR3-negative naive cells.

CDR1 and CDR2 from the germline V gene are MNHEY and SVGEGT. This CDR3 contains 15 residues. Sequencing was carried out using naive CXCR3+ CD8+ T cells from blood. Subset in this sample: CD45RO-CCR7+CD27+CD95- naive CD8+ T cells expressing CXCR3 (TNR3+). The chain has TRBV6-2 or TRBV6-3 and TRBJ1-1. This sequence originates from a human donor in good health. Some clones in this sample may be carry-over from other donors' samples. Here the CDR3 reads CASSLRAAMNTEAFF.